This T cell receptor (beta chain) was identified during a study of shared clonotypes between healthy human individuals. Study-level background: Each donor had three CD4 naive, three CD4 memory, two CD8 naive and one CD8 memory plate. General observations from the study: Rarefaction demonstrated incomplete sorted-subset sequencing despite large depth.

With regard to this clone: No antigen is known for it.

CD4+ cell separation produced CD45RA+ naive and CD45RA-negative memory subsets. The germline gives CDR1 LNHDA, CDR2 SQIVND (reference sequence). The CDR3 consists of 14 residues. Deletions cut 7 bases from V and 1 base from J, with 10 bases between. The genomic DNA of each subset was split evenly across several immunoSEQ plates. Libraries were prepared by immunoSEQ multiplex PCR; TCRdb keeps only in-frame clonotypes and omits some of them. The sample lists 700,000 or so clones, about three quarters occurring once. Source material: memory CD4+ T cells sorted from blood. Noted subset: CD45RA-negative fraction. The chain recombines TRBV19 with TRBJ2-2; D gene uncertain. This clonotype was obtained from a woman aged 25 to 39 in good health. The CDR3 DNA reads TGTGCCAGTACCTACGAGTGGAACACCGGGGAGCTGTTTTTT. This codes for CASTYEWNTGELFF.